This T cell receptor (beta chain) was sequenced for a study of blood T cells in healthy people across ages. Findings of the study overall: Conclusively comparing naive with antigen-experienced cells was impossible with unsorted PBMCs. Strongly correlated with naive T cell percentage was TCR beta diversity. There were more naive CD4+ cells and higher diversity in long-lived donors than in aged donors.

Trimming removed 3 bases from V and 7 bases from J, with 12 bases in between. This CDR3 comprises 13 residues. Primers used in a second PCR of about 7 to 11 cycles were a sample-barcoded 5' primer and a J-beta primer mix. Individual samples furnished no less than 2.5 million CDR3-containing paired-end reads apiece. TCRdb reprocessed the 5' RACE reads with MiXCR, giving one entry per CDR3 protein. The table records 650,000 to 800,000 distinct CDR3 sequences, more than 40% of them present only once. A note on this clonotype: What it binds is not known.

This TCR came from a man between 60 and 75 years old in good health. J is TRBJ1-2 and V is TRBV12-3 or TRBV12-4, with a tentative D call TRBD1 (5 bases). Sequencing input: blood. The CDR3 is CASSLRGDGGYTF. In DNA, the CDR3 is TGTGCCAGCAGTTTGAGGGGAGACGGTGGCTACACCTTC.